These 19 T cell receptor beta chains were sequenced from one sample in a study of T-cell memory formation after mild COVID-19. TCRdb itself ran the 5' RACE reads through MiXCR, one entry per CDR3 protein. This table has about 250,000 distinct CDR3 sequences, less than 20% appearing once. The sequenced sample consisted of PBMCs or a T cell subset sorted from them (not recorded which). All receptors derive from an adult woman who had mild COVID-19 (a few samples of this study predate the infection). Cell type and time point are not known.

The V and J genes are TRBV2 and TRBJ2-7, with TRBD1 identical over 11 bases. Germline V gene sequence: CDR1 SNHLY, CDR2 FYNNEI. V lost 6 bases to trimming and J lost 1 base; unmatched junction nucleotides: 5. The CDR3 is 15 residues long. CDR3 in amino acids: CASREGQGGSYEQYF. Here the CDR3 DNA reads TGTGCCAGCAGAGAGGGACAGGGGGGATCCTACGAGCAGTACTTC.

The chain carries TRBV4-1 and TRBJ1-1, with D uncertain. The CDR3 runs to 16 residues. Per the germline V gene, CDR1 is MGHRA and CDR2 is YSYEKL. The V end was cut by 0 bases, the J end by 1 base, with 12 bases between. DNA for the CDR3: TGCGCCAGCAGCCAAGATAGGTTGGTAAAGAACACTGAAGCTTTCTTT. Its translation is CASSQDRLVKNTEAFF.

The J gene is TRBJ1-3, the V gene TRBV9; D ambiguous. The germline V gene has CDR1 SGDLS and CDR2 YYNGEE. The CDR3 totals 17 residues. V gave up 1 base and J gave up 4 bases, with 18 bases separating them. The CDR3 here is CASSVRRSLSLGNTIYF. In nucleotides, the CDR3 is TGTGCCAGCAGCGTAAGGAGAAGTCTCTCTCTAGGAAACACCATATATTTT.

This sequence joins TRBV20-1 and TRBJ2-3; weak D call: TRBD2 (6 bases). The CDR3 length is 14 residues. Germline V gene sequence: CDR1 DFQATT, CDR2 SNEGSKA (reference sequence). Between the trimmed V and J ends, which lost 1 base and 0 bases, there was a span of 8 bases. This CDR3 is CSARVAGSTDTQYF. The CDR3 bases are TGCAGTGCTAGAGTTGCGGGGAGCACAGATACGCAGTATTTT.

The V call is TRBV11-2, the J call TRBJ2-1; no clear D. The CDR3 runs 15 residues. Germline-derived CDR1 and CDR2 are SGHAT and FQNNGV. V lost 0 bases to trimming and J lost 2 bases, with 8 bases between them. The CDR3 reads CASSLDQDPYNEQFF. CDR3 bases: TGTGCCAGCAGCTTAGACCAGGATCCCTACAATGAGCAGTTCTTC.

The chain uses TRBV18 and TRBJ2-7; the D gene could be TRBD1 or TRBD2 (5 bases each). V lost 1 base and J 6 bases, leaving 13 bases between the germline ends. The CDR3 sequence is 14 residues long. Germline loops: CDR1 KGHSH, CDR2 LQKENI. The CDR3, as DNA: TGTGCCAGCTCACCACTTGGGACGGCTCCCGAGCAGTACTTC. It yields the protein CASSPLGTAPEQYF.

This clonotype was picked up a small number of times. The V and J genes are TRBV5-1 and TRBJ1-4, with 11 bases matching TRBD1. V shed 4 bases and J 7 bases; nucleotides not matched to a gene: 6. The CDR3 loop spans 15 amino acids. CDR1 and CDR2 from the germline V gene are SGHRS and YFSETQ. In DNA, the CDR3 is TGCGCCAGCAGCCTGGGACAGGGGGGGAGTGAAAAACTGTTTTTT. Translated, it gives CASSLGQGGSEKLFF.

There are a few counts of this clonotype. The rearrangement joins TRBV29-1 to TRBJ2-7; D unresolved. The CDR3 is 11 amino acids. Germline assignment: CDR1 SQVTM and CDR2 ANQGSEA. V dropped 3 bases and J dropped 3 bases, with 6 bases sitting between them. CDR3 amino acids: CSVEKGYEQYF. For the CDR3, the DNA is TGCAGCGTTGAGAAGGGCTACGAGCAGTACTTC.

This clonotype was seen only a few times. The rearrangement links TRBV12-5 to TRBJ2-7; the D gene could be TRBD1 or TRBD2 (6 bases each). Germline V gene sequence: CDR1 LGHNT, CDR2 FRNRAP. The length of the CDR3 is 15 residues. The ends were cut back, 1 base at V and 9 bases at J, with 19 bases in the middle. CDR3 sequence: CASGLGNRDSAGQYF. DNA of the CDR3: TGTGCTAGTGGTTTGGGGAACAGGGACTCGGCAGGGCAGTACTTC.

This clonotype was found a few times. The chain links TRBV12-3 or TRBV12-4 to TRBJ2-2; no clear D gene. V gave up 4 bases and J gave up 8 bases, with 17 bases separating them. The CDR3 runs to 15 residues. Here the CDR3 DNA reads TGTGCCAGCAGTTCCCCTCGGCTACTCGGTGGGGAGCTGTTTTTT. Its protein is CASSSPRLLGGELFF.

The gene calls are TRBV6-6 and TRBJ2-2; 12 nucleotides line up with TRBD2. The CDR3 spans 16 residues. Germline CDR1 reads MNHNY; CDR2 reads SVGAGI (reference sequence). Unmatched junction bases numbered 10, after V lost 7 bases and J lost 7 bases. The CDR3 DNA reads TGTGCCAGCACCCACTCGACTAGCGGGGGAATCGGGGAGCTGTTTTTT. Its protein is CASTHSTSGGIGELFF.

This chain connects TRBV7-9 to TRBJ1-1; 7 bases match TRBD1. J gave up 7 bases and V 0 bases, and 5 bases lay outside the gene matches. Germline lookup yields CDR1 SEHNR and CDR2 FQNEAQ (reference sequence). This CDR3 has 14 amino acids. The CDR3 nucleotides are TGTGCCAGCAGCTTAGCAGGGGGCGGAGGTGAAGCTTTCTTT. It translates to CASSLAGGGGEAFF.

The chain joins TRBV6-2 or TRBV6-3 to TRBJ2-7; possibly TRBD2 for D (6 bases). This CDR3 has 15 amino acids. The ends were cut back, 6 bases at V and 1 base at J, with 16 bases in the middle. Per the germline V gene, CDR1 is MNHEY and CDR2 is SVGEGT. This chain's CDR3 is CASSSPGLLSYEQYF. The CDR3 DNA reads TGTGCCAGCAGCTCGCCGGGACTGCTATCCTACGAGCAGTACTTC.

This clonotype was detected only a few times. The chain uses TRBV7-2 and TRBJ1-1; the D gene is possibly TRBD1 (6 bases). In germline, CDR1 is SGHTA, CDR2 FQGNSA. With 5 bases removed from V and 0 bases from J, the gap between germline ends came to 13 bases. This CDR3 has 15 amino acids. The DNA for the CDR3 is TGTGCCAGCAGCATCGGACAGACCCTGAACACTGAAGCTTTCTTT. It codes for CASSIGQTLNTEAFF.

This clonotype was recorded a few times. The CDR3 protein is CASSDALVYIGSSSGANVLTF. In DNA form, the CDR3 reads TGTGCCAGCAGCGACGCGTTGGTCTATATAGGGAGCAGCTCTGGGGCCAACGTCCTGACTTTC. The V and J genes are TRBV3-1 and TRBJ2-6; TRBD2 is a possible D gene (5 bases). The germline V gene has CDR1 LGHDT and CDR2 YNNKEL (reference sequence). V was trimmed by 5 bases and J by 0 bases, leaving 26 bases between them. This CDR3 is built from 21 residues.

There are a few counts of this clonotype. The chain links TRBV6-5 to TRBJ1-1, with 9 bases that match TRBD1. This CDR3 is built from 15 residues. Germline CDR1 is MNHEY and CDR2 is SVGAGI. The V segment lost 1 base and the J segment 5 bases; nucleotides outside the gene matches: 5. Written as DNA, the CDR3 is TGTGCCAGCAGTTACTACAGGGGGCGGGGTACTGAAGCTTTCTTT. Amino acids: CASSYYRGRGTEAFF.

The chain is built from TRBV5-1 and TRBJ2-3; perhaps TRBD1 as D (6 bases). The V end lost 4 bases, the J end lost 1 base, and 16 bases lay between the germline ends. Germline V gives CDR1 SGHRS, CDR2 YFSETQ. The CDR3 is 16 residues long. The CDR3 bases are TGCGCCAGCAGCCCCCCGACAGGCACGGGCACAGATACGCAGTATTTT. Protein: CASSPPTGTGTDTQYF.

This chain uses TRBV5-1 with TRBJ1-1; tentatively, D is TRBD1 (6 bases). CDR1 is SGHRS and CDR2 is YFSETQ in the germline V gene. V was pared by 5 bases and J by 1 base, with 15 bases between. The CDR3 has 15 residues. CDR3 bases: TGCGCCAGCAGGGAATATCAGGGGACGAACACTGAAGCTTTCTTT. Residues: CASREYQGTNTEAFF.

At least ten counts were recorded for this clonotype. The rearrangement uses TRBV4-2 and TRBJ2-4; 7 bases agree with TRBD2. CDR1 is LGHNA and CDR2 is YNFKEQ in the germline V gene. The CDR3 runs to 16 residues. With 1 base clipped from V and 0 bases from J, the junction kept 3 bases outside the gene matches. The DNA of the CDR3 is TGTGCCAGCAGCCAAGCTGGGGGGGGAGCCAAAAACATTCAGTACTTC. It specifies CASSQAGGGAKNIQYF.